The 3 T cell receptor beta chains listed next were all sequenced from one sample in a study of blood T cells in healthy people across ages. Together with a sample-barcoded 5' primer, a J-beta primer mix was included in a second PCR lasting about 6 to 11 cycles. TCRdb used MiXCR to reprocess the 5' RACE reads, holding one entry per CDR3 protein. The sample holds roughly 900,000 distinct CDR3 sequences; about 48% are singletons and the top ten take roughly 12%. Sequencing used blood. The receptors derive from a young man in good health.

This clonotype occurred a few times. V is TRBV3-1 and J is TRBJ2-2, with TRBD1 identical over 10 bases. V lost 1 base to trimming and J lost 8 bases; unmatched junction nucleotides: 1. Germline values: CDR1 LGHDT, CDR2 YNNKEL (reference sequence). This CDR3 has 14 amino acids. The CDR3 DNA reads TGTGCCAGCAGCCAAGGACAGGGGGCAGGGGAGCTGTTTTTT. Translation: CASSQGQGAGELFF.

V is TRBV27 and J is TRBJ1-2; no firm D call. The germline V gene encodes CDR1 MNHEY and CDR2 SMNVEV (reference sequence). The CDR3 spans 14 residues. Trimming shortened V by 8 bases and J by 3 bases, and 16 bases separated the two germline ends. CDR3 protein: CASSQTYSYYGYTF. The CDR3 coding sequence is TGTGCCAGCTCGCAAACCTATTCCTACTATGGCTACACCTTC.

J is TRBJ2-7 and V is TRBV6-5, with no clear D. CDR3 length: 14 amino acids. The V end was cut by 4 bases, the J end by 2 bases, with 12 bases between. The germline CDR1 and CDR2 sequences are MNHEY and SVGAGI. CDR3 loop: CASSSSTVAYEQYF. The CDR3 nucleotides read TGTGCCAGCAGTTCGTCTACGGTAGCCTACGAGCAGTACTTC.